This TCR beta chain was identified in a study of somatic mutations in cytotoxic T cells in rheumatoid arthritis. For the study at large: Using a FACSAria II or Sony SH800, a portion of the V beta antibody-stained T-cell populations were flow-sorted at nearly 100% purity, and among those populations were V beta1+ cells that were then sequenced for TCRB.

Once isolated by positive magnetic bead selection, the CD4+ and CD8+ cells had their purity checked by flow cytometry. Concerning this clone: The antigen is not known.

CDR1 is SQVTM and CDR2 is ANQGSEA in the germline V gene. The CDR3 has 13 amino acids. V was cut by 5 bases and J by 4 bases, with 14 bases left in between. Study-wide results and limits: No significant CD8+ T-cell clonality difference was found between rheumatoid arthritis patients and age-matched controls. Within 8 of 65 patients, the single biggest CD8+ clone made up more than 20% of CD8+ cells.

Profiled with immunoSEQ multiplex PCR; TCRdb holds only in-frame clones, not every one. This sample has under 25,000 clones, with approximately 81% found just once. The origin of this receptor is a woman aged 40 to 49 with rheumatoid arthritis. The specimen sequenced was CD8+ T cells sorted from blood. The chain recombines TRBV29-1 with TRBJ2-5; D is perhaps TRBD1 (5 bases). CDR3 protein: CSVSDLGAETQYF. CDR3 sequence (DNA): TGCAGCGTTTCCGACTTAGGGGCAGAGACCCAGTACTTC.